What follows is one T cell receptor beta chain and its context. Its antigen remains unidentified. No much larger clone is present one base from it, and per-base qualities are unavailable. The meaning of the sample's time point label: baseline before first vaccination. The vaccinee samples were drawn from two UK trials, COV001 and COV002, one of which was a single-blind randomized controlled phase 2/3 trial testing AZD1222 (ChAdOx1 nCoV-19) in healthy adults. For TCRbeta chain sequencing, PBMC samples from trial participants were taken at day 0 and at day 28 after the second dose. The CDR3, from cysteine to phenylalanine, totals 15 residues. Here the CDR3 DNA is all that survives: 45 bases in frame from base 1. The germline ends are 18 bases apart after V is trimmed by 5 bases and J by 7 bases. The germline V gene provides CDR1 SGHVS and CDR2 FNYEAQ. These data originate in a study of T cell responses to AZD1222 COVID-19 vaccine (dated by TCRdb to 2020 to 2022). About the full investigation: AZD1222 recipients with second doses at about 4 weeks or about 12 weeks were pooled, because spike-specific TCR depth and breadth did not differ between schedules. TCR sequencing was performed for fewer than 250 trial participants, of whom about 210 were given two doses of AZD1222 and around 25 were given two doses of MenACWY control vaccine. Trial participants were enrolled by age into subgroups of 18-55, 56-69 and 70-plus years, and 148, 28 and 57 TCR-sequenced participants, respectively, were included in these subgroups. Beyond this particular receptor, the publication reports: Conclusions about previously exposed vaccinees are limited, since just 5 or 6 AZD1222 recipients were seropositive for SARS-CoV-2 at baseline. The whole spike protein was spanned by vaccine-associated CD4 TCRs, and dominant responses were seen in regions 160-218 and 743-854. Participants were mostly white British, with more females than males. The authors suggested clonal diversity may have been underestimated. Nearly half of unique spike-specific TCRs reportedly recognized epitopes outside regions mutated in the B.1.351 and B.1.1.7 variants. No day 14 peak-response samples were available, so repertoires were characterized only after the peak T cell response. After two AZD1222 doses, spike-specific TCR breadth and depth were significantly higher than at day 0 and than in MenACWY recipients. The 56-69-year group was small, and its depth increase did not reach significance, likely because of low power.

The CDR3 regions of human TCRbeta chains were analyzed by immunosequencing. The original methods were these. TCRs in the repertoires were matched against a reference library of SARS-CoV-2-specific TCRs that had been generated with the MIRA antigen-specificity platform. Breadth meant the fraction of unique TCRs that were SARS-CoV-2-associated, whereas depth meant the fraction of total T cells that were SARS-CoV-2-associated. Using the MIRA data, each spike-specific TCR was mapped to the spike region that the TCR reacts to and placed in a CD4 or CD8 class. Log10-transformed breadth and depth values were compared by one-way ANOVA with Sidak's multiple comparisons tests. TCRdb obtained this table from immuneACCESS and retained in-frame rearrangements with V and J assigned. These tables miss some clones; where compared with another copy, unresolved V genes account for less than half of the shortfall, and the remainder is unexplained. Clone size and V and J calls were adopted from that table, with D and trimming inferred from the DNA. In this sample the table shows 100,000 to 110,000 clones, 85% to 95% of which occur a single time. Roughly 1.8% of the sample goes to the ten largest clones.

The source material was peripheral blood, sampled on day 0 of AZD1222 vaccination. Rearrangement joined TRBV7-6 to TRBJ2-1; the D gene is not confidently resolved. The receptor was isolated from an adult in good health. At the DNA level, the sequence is TGTGCCAGCAGCCCAATAGGGCGCAGGACGAATGAGCAGTTCTTC. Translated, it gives CASSPIGRRTNEQFF.